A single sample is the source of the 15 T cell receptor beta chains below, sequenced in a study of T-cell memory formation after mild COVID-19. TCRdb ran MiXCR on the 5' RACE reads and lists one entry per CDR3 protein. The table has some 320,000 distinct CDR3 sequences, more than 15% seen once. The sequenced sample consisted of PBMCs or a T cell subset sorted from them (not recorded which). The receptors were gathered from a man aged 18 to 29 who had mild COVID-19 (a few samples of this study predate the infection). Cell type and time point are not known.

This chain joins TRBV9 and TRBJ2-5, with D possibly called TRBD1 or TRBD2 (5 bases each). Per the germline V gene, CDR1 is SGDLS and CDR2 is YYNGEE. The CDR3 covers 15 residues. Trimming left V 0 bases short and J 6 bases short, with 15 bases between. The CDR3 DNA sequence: TGTGCCAGCAGCGTAGGAGGGGCCGTCGGACAGACCCAGTACTTC. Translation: CASSVGGAVGQTQYF.

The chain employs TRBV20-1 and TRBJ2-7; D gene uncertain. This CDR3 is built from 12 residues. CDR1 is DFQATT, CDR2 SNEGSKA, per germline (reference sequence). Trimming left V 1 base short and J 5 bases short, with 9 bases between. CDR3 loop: CSARVDRDEQYV. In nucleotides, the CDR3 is TGCAGTGCTAGAGTGGACCGGGACGAGCAGTACGTC.

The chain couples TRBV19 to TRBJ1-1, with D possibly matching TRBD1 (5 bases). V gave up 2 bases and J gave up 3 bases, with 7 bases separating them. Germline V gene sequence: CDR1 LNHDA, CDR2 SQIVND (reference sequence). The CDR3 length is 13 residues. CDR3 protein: CASSIRGDTEAFF. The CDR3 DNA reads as TGTGCCAGTAGTATACGGGGGGACACTGAAGCTTTCTTT.

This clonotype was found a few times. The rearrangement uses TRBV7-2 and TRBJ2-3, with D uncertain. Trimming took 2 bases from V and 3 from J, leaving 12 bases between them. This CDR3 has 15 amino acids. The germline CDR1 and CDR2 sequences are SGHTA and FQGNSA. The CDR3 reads CASSLSPLGTDTQYF. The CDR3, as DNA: TGTGCCAGCAGCTTATCCCCCCTAGGGACAGATACGCAGTATTTT.

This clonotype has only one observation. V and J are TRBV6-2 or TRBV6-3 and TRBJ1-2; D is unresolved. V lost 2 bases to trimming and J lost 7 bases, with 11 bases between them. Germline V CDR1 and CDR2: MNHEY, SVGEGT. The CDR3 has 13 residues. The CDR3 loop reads CASSYSGYRGYTF. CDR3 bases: TGTGCCAGCAGTTACAGCGGGTATCGTGGCTACACCTTC.

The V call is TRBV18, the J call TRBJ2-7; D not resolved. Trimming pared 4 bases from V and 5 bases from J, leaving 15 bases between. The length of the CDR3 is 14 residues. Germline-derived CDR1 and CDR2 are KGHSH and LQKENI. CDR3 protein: CASSHRPVVHEQYV. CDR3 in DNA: TGTGCCAGCTCACACCGTCCTGTGGTTCACGAGCAGTACGTC.

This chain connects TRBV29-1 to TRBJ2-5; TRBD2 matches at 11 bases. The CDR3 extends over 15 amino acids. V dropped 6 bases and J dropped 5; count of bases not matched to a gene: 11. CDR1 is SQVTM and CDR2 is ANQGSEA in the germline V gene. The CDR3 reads CSVVPLAGGGETQYF. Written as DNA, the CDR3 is TGCAGCGTCGTCCCCCTAGCGGGGGGTGGGGAGACCCAGTACTTC. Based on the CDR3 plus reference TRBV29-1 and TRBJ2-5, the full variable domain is SAVISQKPSRDICQRGTSLTIQCQVDSQVTMMFWYRQQPGQSLTLIATANQGSEATYESGFVIDKFPISRPNLTFSTLTVSNMSPEDSSIYLCSVVPLAGGGETQYFGPGTRLLVL.

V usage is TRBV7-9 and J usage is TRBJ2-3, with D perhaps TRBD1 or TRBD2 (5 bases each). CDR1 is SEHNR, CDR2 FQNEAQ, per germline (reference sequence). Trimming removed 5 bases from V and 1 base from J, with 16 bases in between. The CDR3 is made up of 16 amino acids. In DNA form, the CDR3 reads TGTGCCAGCAGCAGGGTAGGGTCGGGACGCACAGATACGCAGTATTTT. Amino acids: CASSRVGSGRTDTQYF.

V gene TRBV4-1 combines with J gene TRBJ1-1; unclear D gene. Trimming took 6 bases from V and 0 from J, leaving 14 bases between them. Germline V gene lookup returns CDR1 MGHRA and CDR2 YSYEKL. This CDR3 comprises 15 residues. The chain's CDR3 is CASSPQMGVNTEAFF. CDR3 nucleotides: TGCGCCAGCAGTCCGCAAATGGGTGTGAACACTGAAGCTTTCTTT.

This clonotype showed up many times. The CDR3 DNA reads TGTGCCAGCAGTGAGGGACTAGCGGAAGAGACCCAGTACTTC. Translation: CASSEGLAEETQYF. This chain joins TRBV12-3 or TRBV12-4 and TRBJ2-5; TRBD2 matches 11 bases. With V trimmed by 5 bases and J by 3 bases, 2 bases remained unmatched. The CDR3 sequence is 14 residues long.

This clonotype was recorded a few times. CDR3 sequence reads: CASSIYQETQYF. DNA for the CDR3: TGTGCCAGTAGTATCTACCAAGAGACCCAGTACTTC. The V and J genes are TRBV19 and TRBJ2-5; D is ambiguous. This CDR3 is built from 12 residues. Germline-derived CDR1 and CDR2 are LNHDA and SQIVND (reference sequence). Trimming removed 3 bases from V and 0 bases from J, with 2 bases in between. Using reference TRBV19 and TRBJ2-5 for the parts outside the CDR3, the full variable domain is DGGITQSPKYLFRKEGQNVTLSCEQNLNHDAMYWYRQDPGQGLRLIYYSQIVNDFQKGDIAEGYSVSREKKESFPLTVTSAQKNPTAFYLCASSIYQETQYFGPGTRLLVL.

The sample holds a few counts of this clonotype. CDR3: CASSVTASALIYGYTF. Written as DNA, the CDR3 is TGTGCCAGCAGCGTAACGGCCTCCGCCCTAATCTATGGCTACACCTTC. The J gene is TRBJ1-2, the V gene TRBV9, with D uncertain. Germline values: CDR1 SGDLS, CDR2 YYNGEE. Trimming shortened V by 1 base and J by 4 bases, and 17 bases separated the two germline ends. The CDR3 runs to 16 residues.

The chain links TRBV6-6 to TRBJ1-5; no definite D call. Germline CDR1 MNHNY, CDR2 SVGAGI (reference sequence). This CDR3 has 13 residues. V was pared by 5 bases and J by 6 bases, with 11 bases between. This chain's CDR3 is CASSTSGFQPQHF. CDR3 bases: TGTGCCAGCAGTACCTCGGGGTTTCAGCCCCAGCATTTT.

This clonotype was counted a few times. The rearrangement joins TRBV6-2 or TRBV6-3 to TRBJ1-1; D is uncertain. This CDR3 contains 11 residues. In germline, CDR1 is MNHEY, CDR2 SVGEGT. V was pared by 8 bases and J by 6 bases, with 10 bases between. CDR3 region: CASGFDAEAFF. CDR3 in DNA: TGTGCCAGCGGTTTTGACGCTGAAGCTTTCTTT.

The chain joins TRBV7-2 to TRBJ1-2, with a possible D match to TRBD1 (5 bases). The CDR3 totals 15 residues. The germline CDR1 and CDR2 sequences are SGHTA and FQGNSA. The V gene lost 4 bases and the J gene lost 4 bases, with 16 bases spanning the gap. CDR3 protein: CASSSSEPQGYGYTF. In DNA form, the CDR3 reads TGTGCCAGCAGCTCCTCCGAGCCCCAGGGCTATGGCTACACCTTC.